Listed below are T cell receptor beta chains from one sample, sequenced in a study of shared T cell receptors in the human thymus. Method: immunoSEQ multiplex PCR; TCRdb's copy keeps in-frame clones and lacks some. This table holds hundreds of thousands of clones, roughly 90% found once. Separately, the same data were catalogued under a study of human thymus T cells.

The sequencing sample was made of thymocytes. The receptors shown here come from a boy under three years old with a congenital heart defect. Each CDR3 is given with its conserved first and last residue. A D gene is named only where the DNA matches it firmly. The listing skips clone size in some rows; elsewhere it reads once, few, many or a size class.

cdr3_length d_call j_call clone_size v_call cdr3_nt cdr3_aa
17 TRBD2 TRBJ2-3 - TRBV14 TGTGCCAGCAGCCAAGAAGCGGGAGTAGGGCTGTCTGATACGCAGTATTTT CASSQEAGVGLSDTQYF
14 - TRBJ1-5 - TRBV25-1 TGTGCCAGCAAGGGCGGAGGGGGCAATCAGCCCCAGCATTTT CASKGGGGNQPQHF
16 - TRBJ1-2 - TRBV21-1 TGTGCCAGCAGCAAGGACAGGGGGCCTCAGCCTCATGGCTACACCTTC CASSKDRGPQPHGYTF
16 - TRBJ1-1 - TRBV11-2 TGTGCCAGCAGCTTATTCCAGGGGCTAGATCACACTGAAGCTTTCTTT CASSLFQGLDHTEAFF
17 - TRBJ1-1 - TRBV27 TGTGCCAGCAGGCTGACAAGCCGAGGCGAGGGTAACACTGAAGCTTTCTTT CASRLTSRGEGNTEAFF
13 TRBD1 TRBJ1-5 - TRBV6-5 TGTGCCAGCAGCAGGACAGGGGGCCAGCCCCAGCATTTT CASSRTGGQPQHF
15 - TRBJ1-5 - TRBV29-1 TGCAGCCATGGGATAGTCGAGCGGTGCAATCAGCCCCAGCATTTT CSHGIVERCNQPQHF
14 - TRBJ2-7 once TRBV27 TGTGCCAGCAGTCCCGCAGGCAAGGGGTACGAGCAGTACTTC CASSPAGKGYEQYF
12 - TRBJ2-1 - TRBV11-2 TGTGCCAGCAGCTCCCCTAGGCATGAGCAGTTCTTC CASSSPRHEQFF
17 - TRBJ1-4 few TRBV30 TGTGCCTGGAGTGCAAGGAGATCGGCTCCAACTAATGAAAAACTGTTTTTT CAWSARRSAPTNEKLFF
19 TRBD1 TRBJ2-6 - TRBV28 TGTGCCAGCAGTGAGAGATCCGGGACAGGGATCTCTGGGGCCAACGTCCTGACTTTC CASSERSGTGISGANVLTF
15 - TRBJ1-1 - TRBV28 TGTGCCAGCAGCCCACGGGGGGGTCCTAGCACTGAAGCTTTCTTT CASSPRGGPSTEAFF
15 TRBD1 TRBJ1-2 - TRBV4-3 TGCGCCAGCAGCCAGTATTACAGGGGGAAGTATGGCTACACCTTC CASSQYYRGKYGYTF
12 - TRBJ1-1 - TRBV6-5 TGTGCCAGCAGTCCTAAAACCCGGGAAGCTTTCTTT CASSPKTREAFF
12 - TRBJ2-2 - TRBV30 TGTGCCTGGAGACAGAACACCGGGGAGCTGTTTTTT CAWRQNTGELFF
14 TRBD2 TRBJ2-3 - TRBV5-1 TGCGCCAGCAGCTTGGGCGGGAGGGCAGATACGCAGTATTTT CASSLGGRADTQYF
12 - TRBJ1-1 once TRBV7-9 TGTGCCAGCAGCAGGGGGAACACTGAAGCTTTCTTT CASSRGNTEAFF
15 TRBD1 TRBJ2-7 once TRBV4-1 TGCGCCAGCAGCCACCGACAGGGGGGCCCCTACGAGCAGTACTTC CASSHRQGGPYEQYF
13 - TRBJ2-7 - TRBV5-1 TGCGCCAGCAGCGCCGGGAACTCCTACGAGCAGTACTTC CASSAGNSYEQYF
13 - TRBJ2-1 - TRBV27 TGTGCCAGCAGCAAATATAGAGGTCCCTCCCAGTTCTTC CASSKYRGPSQFF
14 - TRBJ1-1 - TRBV5-6 TGTGCCAGCAGCCCCGAGGGGGGGGACACTGAAGCTTTCTTT CASSPEGGDTEAFF
15 - TRBJ1-1 - TRBV9 TGTGCCAGCAGCGAGGGGGAGGGGGGGAACACTGAAGCTTTCTTT CASSEGEGGNTEAFF
15 - TRBJ2-7 - TRBV6-5 TGTGCCAGCAGTTACGGACAGCCCGGGGCGATTGAGCAGTACTTC CASSYGQPGAIEQYF
16 - TRBJ2-1 - TRBV5-4 TGTGCCAGCAGCTCGGCGCCAGGGCCCTCCTACAATGAGCAGTTCTTC CASSSAPGPSYNEQFF
16 - TRBJ2-2 - TRBV6-5 TGTGCCAGCAGTTACTCGAGGGCCGGGCAGACCGGGGAGCTGTTTTTT CASSYSRAGQTGELFF